A selection of T cell receptor beta chains follows, all from one sample in a study of shared clonotypes between healthy human individuals. Some clones are missing from TCRdb's copy, which holds only in-frame ones; the method was immunoSEQ multiplex PCR. The profile shows 2,100,000 or so clones, roughly 95% of them singletons. What was sequenced was naive CD4+ T cells sorted from blood. Receptor source: a man aged 18 to 30 in good health. The CDR3 runs from the conserved cysteine through the conserved F or W. The D gene is left open where the match is weak. Clone sizes are given selectively: once, few, many, or a class where the clone is expanded.

d_call	v_call	clone_size	j_call	cdr3_length	cdr3_nt	cdr3_aa
NA	TRBV7-6	NA	TRBJ1-1	15	TGTGCCAGCAGCTTTATGGCAGGGAGTAACACTGAAGCTTTCTTT	CASSFMAGSNTEAFF
NA	TRBV21-1	NA	TRBJ1-1	13	TGTGCCAGCAATGGGGTATACAACACTGAAGCTTTCTTT	CASNGVYNTEAFF
NA	TRBV6-1	NA	TRBJ2-7	13	TGTGCCAGCAGGGCAGGTGGACTCCACGAGCAGTACTTC	CASRAGGLHEQYF
NA	TRBV2	NA	TRBJ2-2	15	TGTGCCAGCAGACCCATGGGGGCTAATACCGGGGAGCTGTTTTTT	CASRPMGANTGELFF
TRBD2	TRBV7-9	NA	TRBJ2-3	15	TGTGCCAGCAGCTTAGGGGGCGGGGGAGCAGATACGCAGTATTTT	CASSLGGGGADTQYF
TRBD2	TRBV10-3	once	TRBJ2-1	16	TGTGCCATCAGTGAGTCGTTCGGGGGGGCCGGGAATGAGCAGTTCTTC	CAISESFGGAGNEQFF
NA	TRBV7-8	NA	TRBJ2-1	15	TGTGCCAGCAGCTTACAGGGGACCAGAGGCAATGAGCAGTTCTTC	CASSLQGTRGNEQFF
NA	TRBV7-2	NA	TRBJ1-5	15	TGTGCCAGCAGCTTTGCGGGGCACTCCAATCAGCCCCAGCATTTT	CASSFAGHSNQPQHF
TRBD2	TRBV2	once	TRBJ2-4	16	TGTGCCAGCAGCGTTGGGACTAGCGGGAGCATGAACATTCAGTACTTC	CASSVGTSGSMNIQYF
TRBD2	TRBV10-1	NA	TRBJ2-2	16	TGCGCCAGCAGTGGGCTAGCGGGGGCCGTCACCGGGGAGCTGTTTTTT	CASSGLAGAVTGELFF
NA	TRBV23-1	NA	TRBJ2-7	17	TGCGCCAGCAGTCAATCTTTTTGGGCAGCTAGCTCCTACGAGCAGTACTTC	CASSQSFWAASSYEQYF
NA	TRBV6-4	NA	TRBJ2-1	13	TGTGCCCTGTTACACGGATCAGGGAATGAGCAGTTCTTC	CALLHGSGNEQFF
TRBD1	TRBV5-1	NA	TRBJ2-1	14	TGCGCCAGCAGCTTGGGGACAGGGTTAAATGAGCAGTTCTTC	CASSLGTGLNEQFF
NA	TRBV6-1	few	TRBJ1-3	14	TGTGCCAGCAGTGGTAAGCCCCCTGGAAACACCATATATTTT	CASSGKPPGNTIYF
NA	TRBV12-5	NA	TRBJ2-7	15	TGTGCTAGTGGGGGTGGGGAAGCTAGCTCCTACGAGCAGTACTTC	CASGGGEASSYEQYF
NA	TRBV6-5	once	TRBJ1-1	13	TGTGCCAGCAGTTACGGGCGGGGACAAGGAGCTTTCTTT	CASSYGRGQGAFF
NA	TRBV5-1	NA	TRBJ1-1	14	TGCGCCAGCAGCTCACAGGGCCAGAACACTGAAGCTTTCTTT	CASSSQGQNTEAFF
NA	TRBV2	NA	TRBJ2-2	13	TGTGCCAGCAGTGAAGAGAACACCGGGGAGCTGTTTTTT	CASSEENTGELFF
NA	TRBV28	NA	TRBJ2-2	14	TGTGCCAGCAGTTTACCCCAAAACACCGGGGAGCTGTTTTTT	CASSLPQNTGELFF
TRBD1	TRBV5-1	NA	TRBJ2-7	15	TGCGCCAGCAGCAAGACAGGGGGCTCTTTGGACGAGCAGTACTTC	CASSKTGGSLDEQYF
NA	TRBV6-5	NA	TRBJ1-2	13	TGTGCCAGCAGCCGAAGGGGGGACTATGGCTACACCTTC	CASSRRGDYGYTF
NA	TRBV6-5	NA	TRBJ1-6	15	TGTGCCAGCAGTTACGGGGCAGAACGTAATTCACCCCTCCACTTT	CASSYGAERNSPLHF
NA	TRBV7-8	NA	TRBJ1-3	14	TGTGCCAGCAGCTCCGGTTACGTTGGAAACACCATATATTTT	CASSSGYVGNTIYF
TRBD1	TRBV11-2	NA	TRBJ1-6	17	TGTGCCAGCAGCTTACCACTACGACAGGGAGTTAATTCACCCCTCCACTTT	CASSLPLRQGVNSPLHF
NA	TRBV21-1	NA	TRBJ2-7	12	TGTGCCATCCCGGGGAACAGGGACGAGCAGTACTTC	CAIPGNRDEQYF
TRBD2	TRBV29-1	NA	TRBJ2-1	16	TGCAGCGTCCTCCGAACTGGGGGGGAGGGCGATAATGAGCAGTTCTTC	CSVLRTGGEGDNEQFF
NA	TRBV5-1	NA	TRBJ1-1	14	TGCGCCAGCAGCGGGGGGCCGGGAAACACTGAAGCTTTCTTT	CASSGGPGNTEAFF
TRBD2	TRBV10-2	NA	TRBJ2-5	15	TGCGCCAGCAGCACCGGGACTAGCGGGGGTGAGACCCAGTACTTC	CASSTGTSGGETQYF
TRBD2	TRBV6-1	NA	TRBJ2-7	17	TGTGCCAGCAGTGAAGCCGAGGGACTAGCGATTGTCTACGAGCAGTACTTC	CASSEAEGLAIVYEQYF
NA	TRBV5-1	few	TRBJ2-7	14	TGCGCCAGCAGCTTCGGAGGGGGCTCCTACGAGCAGTACTTC	CASSFGGGSYEQYF
TRBD1	TRBV23-1	NA	TRBJ1-6	17	TGCGCCAGCAGTCAATCGATGTCGAGGGGGCCGGATTCACCCCTCCACTTT	CASSQSMSRGPDSPLHF
NA	TRBV9	NA	TRBJ1-3	14	TGTGCCAGCAGCGTCCAGAGTACTGGAAACACCATATATTTT	CASSVQSTGNTIYF
NA	TRBV2	NA	TRBJ2-7	12	TGTGCCAGCAGTGTCGATCTTAGCGAGCAGTACTTC	CASSVDLSEQYF
NA	TRBV5-1	NA	TRBJ1-6	16	TGCGCCAGCAGCTTGGACGGACAGACCGGCAATTCACCCCTCCACTTT	CASSLDGQTGNSPLHF
NA	TRBV14	NA	TRBJ2-3	17	TGTGCCAGCAGCCAAGGCCCAGGGGTCGGGAACACAGATACGCAGTATTTT	CASSQGPGVGNTDTQYF
NA	TRBV5-6	NA	TRBJ2-7	12	TGTGCCAGCGGACAGAGCTCCTACGAGCAGTACTTC	CASGQSSYEQYF
NA	TRBV5-4	NA	TRBJ2-2	13	TGTGCCAACTCGGACAGTAACACCGGGGAGCTGTTTTTT	CANSDSNTGELFF
NA	TRBV6-5	NA	TRBJ2-5	13	TGTGCCAGCAGTTACTCTTTTGCCGGGACCCAGTACTTC	CASSYSFAGTQYF
NA	TRBV5-1	NA	TRBJ2-6	16	TGCGCCAGCAGAAGAAACGGGGTGCCTGGGGCCAACGTCCTGACTTTC	CASRRNGVPGANVLTF
NA	TRBV6-5	NA	TRBJ1-1	14	TGTGCCAGCAGTCCGGACATGGGTGCCACTGAAGCTTTCTTT	CASSPDMGATEAFF
NA	TRBV7-6	NA	TRBJ2-5	17	TGTGCCAGCAGCTTAGGGGCTGCGAGAGGAGGAAAAGAGACCCAGTACTTC	CASSLGAARGGKETQYF
NA	TRBV30	NA	TRBJ1-5	14	TGTGCCTGGAGTCAGGTGCAGGGCGCGGGGCCCCAGCATTTT	CAWSQVQGAGPQHF
TRBD1	TRBV7-2	NA	TRBJ1-6	16	TGTGCCAGCAGCCTAAACTGGGACAGTACCAATTCACCCCTCCACTTT	CASSLNWDSTNSPLHF
NA	TRBV2	NA	TRBJ1-4	15	TGTGCCAGCAGAGCACAGGGCGTAGATCGAAAAAGGATGTTTTTT	CASRAQGVDRKRMFF
TRBD1	TRBV2	NA	TRBJ1-2	13	TGTGCCAGCAGGGGACAGGGGGATTGGGGCTACACCTTC	CASRGQGDWGYTF
TRBD2	TRBV2	NA	TRBJ2-7	16	TGTGCCAGCACTAGCGGGAGGGCCGAAGTCTCCTACGAGCAGTACTTC	CASTSGRAEVSYEQYF
NA	TRBV11-2	NA	TRBJ2-3	15	TGTGCCAGCAGCGTGACAGGGACTAGCACAGATACGCAGTATTTT	CASSVTGTSTDTQYF
TRBD1	TRBV5-1	NA	TRBJ1-4	15	TGCGCCAGCAGCTTGGCCGAGACAGGGAACGAAAAACTGTTTTTT	CASSLAETGNEKLFF
NA	TRBV2	NA	TRBJ1-1	14	TGTGCCAGCAGTGTTCAGGGCTTGAACACTGAAGCTTTCTTT	CASSVQGLNTEAFF
TRBD2	TRBV25-1	NA	TRBJ2-1	16	TGTGCCAGCAGTCCGCCGGGGGGAAGGTCCTACAATGAGCAGTTCTTC	CASSPPGGRSYNEQFF
NA	TRBV11-3	NA	TRBJ2-2	15	TGTGCCAGCAGCTTAGGACAGGTGAACACCGGGGAGCTGTTTTTT	CASSLGQVNTGELFF
TRBD2	TRBV5-1	NA	TRBJ2-5	15	TGCGCCAGCAGCGGGGCACTAGCGGGAGGCGAGACCCAGTACTTC	CASSGALAGGETQYF
TRBD2	TRBV12-5	NA	TRBJ2-1	16	TGTGCTAGTGGTTCCCTTCGGGGACTAGCGGGAGTTGAGCAGTTCTTC	CASGSLRGLAGVEQFF
TRBD2	TRBV9	NA	TRBJ2-1	18	TGTGCCAGCAGCCAATCAGGGACTAGCGGGGCCCTATGGGATGAGCAGTTCTTC	CASSQSGTSGALWDEQFF
TRBD1	TRBV5-4	NA	TRBJ1-5	19	TGTGCCAGCAGCCCGCTCAGTCTAAAGGGGACAGTCTGGGATCAGCCCCAGCATTTT	CASSPLSLKGTVWDQPQHF
NA	TRBV5-1	NA	TRBJ1-2	16	TGCGCCAGCAGCCCTCAAGCTTTGGCCGGGGGCGGAGGCTACACCTTC	CASSPQALAGGGGYTF